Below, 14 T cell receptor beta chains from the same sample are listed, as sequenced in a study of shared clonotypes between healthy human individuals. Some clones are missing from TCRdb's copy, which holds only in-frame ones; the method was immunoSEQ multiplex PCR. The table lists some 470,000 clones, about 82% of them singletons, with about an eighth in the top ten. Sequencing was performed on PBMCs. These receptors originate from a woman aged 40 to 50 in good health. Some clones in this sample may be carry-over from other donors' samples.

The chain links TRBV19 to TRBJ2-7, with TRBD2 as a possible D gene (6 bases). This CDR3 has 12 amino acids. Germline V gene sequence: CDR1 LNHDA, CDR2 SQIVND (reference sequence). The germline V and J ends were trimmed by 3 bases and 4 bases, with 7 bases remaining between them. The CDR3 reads CASSMEGYEQYF. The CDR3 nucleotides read TGTGCCAGTAGTATGGAGGGATACGAGCAGTACTTC. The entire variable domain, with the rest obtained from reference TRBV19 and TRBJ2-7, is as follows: DGGITQSPKYLFRKEGQNVTLSCEQNLNHDAMYWYRQDPGQGLRLIYYSQIVNDFQKGDIAEGYSVSREKKESFPLTVTSAQKNPTAFYLCASSMEGYEQYFGPGTRLTVT.

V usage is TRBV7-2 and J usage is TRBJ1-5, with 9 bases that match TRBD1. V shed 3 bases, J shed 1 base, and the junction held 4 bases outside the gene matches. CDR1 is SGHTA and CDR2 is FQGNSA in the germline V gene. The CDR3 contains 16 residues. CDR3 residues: CASSLGTGLSNQPQHF. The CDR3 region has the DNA TGTGCCAGCAGCTTGGGGACAGGGCTCAGCAATCAGCCCCAGCATTTT.

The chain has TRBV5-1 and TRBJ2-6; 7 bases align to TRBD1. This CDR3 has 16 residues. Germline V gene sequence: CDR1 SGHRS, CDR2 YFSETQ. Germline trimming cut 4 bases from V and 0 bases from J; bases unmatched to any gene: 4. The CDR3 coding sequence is TGCGCCAGCAGCCCGGGACAGAGCTCTGGGGCCAACGTCCTGACTTTC. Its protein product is CASSPGQSSGANVLTF.

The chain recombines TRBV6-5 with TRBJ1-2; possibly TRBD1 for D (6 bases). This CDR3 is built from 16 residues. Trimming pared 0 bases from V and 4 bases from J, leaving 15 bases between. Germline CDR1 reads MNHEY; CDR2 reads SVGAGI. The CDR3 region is CASSYSRGARGYGYTF. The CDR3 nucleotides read TGTGCCAGCAGTTACTCACGGGGGGCGCGAGGCTATGGCTACACCTTC.

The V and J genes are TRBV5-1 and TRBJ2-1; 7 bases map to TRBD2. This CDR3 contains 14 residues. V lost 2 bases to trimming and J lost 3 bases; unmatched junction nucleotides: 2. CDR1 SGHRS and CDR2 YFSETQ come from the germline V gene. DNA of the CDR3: TGCGCCAGCAGCTTTAGCGGGTACTACAATGAGCAGTTCTTC. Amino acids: CASSFSGYYNEQFF. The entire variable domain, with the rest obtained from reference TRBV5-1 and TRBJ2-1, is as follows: KAGVTQTPRYLIKTRGQQVTLSCSPISGHRSVSWYQQTPGQGLQFLFEYFSETQRNKGNFPGRFSGRQFSNSRSEMNVSTLELGDSALYLCASSFSGYYNEQFFGPGTRLTVL.

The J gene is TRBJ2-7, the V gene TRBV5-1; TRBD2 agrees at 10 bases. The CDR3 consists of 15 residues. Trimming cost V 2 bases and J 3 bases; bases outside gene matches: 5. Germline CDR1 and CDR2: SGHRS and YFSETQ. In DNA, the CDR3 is TGCGCCAGCAGCTTACGTCTAGCGGGAGTCTACGAGCAGTACTTC. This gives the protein CASSLRLAGVYEQYF.

Written as DNA, the CDR3 is TGTGCCAGCAGTCCGGACGTCCACGAGCAGTACTTC. Translating it yields CASSPDVHEQYF. The V gene is TRBV28, the J gene TRBJ2-7; no clear D. This CDR3 spans 12 amino acids. Trimming removed 5 bases at V and 5 bases at J, with 10 bases between. The germline gives CDR1 MDHEN, CDR2 SYDVKM.

CDR3 amino acids: CASSPPVSSGRGEQFF. CDR3 DNA: TGTGCCAGCTCACCACCGGTCAGTAGCGGGAGGGGCGAGCAGTTCTTC. V is TRBV18 and J is TRBJ2-1; TRBD2 matches 11 bases. The J segment lost 10 bases and the V segment lost 0 bases, leaving 8 bases of the junction unmatched. Germline loops: CDR1 KGHSH, CDR2 LQKENI. This CDR3 has 16 residues.

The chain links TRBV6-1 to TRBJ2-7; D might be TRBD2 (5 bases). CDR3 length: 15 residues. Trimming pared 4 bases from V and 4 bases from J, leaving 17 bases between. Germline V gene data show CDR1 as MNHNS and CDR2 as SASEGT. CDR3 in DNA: TGTGCCAGCAGTGGTTCCGGACGAGGGCCTTACGAGCAGTACTTC. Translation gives CASSGSGRGPYEQYF.

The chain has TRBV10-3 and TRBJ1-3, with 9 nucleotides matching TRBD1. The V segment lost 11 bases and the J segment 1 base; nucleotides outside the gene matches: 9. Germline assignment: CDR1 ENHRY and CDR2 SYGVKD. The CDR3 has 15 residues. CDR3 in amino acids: CASHPGTGSGNTIYF. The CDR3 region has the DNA TGTGCCTCCCACCCCGGGACAGGGTCTGGAAACACCATATATTTT.

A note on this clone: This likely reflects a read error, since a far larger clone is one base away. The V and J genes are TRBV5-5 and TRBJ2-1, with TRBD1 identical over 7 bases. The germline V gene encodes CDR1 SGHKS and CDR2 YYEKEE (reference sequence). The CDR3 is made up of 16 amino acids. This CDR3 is CASSPPYRGTYNERFF. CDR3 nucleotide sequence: TGTGCCAGCAGCCCACCCTACAGGGGTACCTACAATGAGCGGTTCTTC.

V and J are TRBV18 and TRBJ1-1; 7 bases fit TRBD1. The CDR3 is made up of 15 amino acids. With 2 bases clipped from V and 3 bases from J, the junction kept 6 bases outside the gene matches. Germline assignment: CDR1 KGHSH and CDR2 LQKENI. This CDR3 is CASSPRRDSDTEAFF. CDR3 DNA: TGTGCCAGCTCACCAAGAAGGGACAGTGACACTGAAGCTTTCTTT.

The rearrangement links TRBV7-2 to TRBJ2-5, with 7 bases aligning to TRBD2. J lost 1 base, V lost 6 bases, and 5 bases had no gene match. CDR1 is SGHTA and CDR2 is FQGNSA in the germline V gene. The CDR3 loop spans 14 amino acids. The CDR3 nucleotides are TGTGCCAGCAGTCGTAGCGGGCCCCAAGAGACCCAGTACTTC. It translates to CASSRSGPQETQYF.

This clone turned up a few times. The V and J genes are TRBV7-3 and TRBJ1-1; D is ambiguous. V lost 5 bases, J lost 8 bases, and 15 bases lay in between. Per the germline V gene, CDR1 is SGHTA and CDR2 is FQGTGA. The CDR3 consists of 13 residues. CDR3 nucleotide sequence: TGTGCCAGCAGCCTAGGGCCGGGGAGAGAAGCTTTCTTT. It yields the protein CASSLGPGREAFF. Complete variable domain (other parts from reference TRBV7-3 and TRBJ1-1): GAGVSQTPSNKVTEKGKYVELRCDPISGHTALYWYRQSLGQGPEFLIYFQGTGAADDSGLPNDRFFAVRPEGSVSTLKIQRTERGDSAVYLCASSLGPGREAFFGQGTRLTVV.